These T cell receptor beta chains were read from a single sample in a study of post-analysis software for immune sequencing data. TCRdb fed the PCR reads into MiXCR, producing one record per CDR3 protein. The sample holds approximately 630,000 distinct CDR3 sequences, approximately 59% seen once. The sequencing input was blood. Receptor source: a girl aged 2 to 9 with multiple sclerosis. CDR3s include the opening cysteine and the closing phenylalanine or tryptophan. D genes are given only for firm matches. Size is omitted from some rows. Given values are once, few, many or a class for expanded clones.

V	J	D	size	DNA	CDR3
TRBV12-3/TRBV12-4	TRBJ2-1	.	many	TGTGCCAGCAGTCCCGACAGCAATGAGCAGTTCTTC	CASSPDSNEQFF
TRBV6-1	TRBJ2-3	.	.	TGTGCCTTAACCCCCGCAGATACGCAGTATTTT	CALTPADTQYF
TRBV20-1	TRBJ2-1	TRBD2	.	TGCAGTGCTAGAAAAGTCAGGACTAGCGGGACTGAGCAGTTCTTC	CSARKVRTSGTEQFF
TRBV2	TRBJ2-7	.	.	TGTGCCAGCAGTGATCAGGGCTCCTACGAGCAGTACTTC	CASSDQGSYEQYF
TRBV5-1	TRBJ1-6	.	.	TGCGCCAGCAGCTTGCAGGACAGCCTGGAGTCACCCCCCCACTTT	CASSLQDSLESPPHF
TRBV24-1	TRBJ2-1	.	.	TGTGCCACCAGTGATTCCTCGGCTGGAGGCGTGCATTATAGTGAGCAGTTCTTC	CATSDSSAGGVHYSEQFF
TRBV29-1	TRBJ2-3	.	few	TGCAGCGTTCGGGGTGGTCCGGGGGCAACAGATACGCAGTATTTT	CSVRGGPGATDTQYF
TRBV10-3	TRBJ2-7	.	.	TGTGCCATCAGGGAGGCCAGGTACCCACCGAGCAAGCAGTACTTC	CAIREARYPPSKQYF
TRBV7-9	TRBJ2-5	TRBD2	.	TGTGCCAGCAGCTCGGGACTAGCGGGTCCCTACCAAGAGACCCAGTACTTC	CASSSGLAGPYQETQYF
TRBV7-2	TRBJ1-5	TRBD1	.	TGTGCCAGCAGCTTAGCGCGAGGGGGCTCCTATCAGCCCCAGCATTTT	CASSLARGGSYQPQHF
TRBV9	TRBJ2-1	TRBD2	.	TGTGCCAGCAGCGTAGCTCAACTAGCGGGAGGGCCATACGATGAGCAGTTCTTC	CASSVAQLAGGPYDEQFF
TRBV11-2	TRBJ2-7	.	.	TGTGCCAGCAGCTTATCAATCCTCAGCTCCTACGAGCAGTACTTC	CASSLSILSSYEQYF
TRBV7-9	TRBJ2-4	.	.	TGTGCCAGCAGCTTAGGGCAGCTTGACTCCCTAGCCAAAAACATTCAGTACTTC	CASSLGQLDSLAKNIQYF
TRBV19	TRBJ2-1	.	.	TGTGCCAGTACCGAATACAATGAGCAGTTCTTC	CASTEYNEQFF
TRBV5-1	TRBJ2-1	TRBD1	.	TGCGCCAGTCACCTCTATACAGGGGAAGGTGAGCAGTTCTTC	CASHLYTGEGEQFF
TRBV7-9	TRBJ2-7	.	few	TGTGCCAGCAGCTTAGTGGTGGGGATTACCTACTACGAGCAGTACTTC	CASSLVVGITYYEQYF
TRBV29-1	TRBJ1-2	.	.	TGCAGCGCCCAGACAGCCATGGATGGCTACACCTTC	CSAQTAMDGYTF
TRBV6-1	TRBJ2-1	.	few	TGTGCCAGCAAAACAGGGAAGGGGAATGAGCAGTTCTTC	CASKTGKGNEQFF
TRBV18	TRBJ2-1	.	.	TGTGCCAGCTCACGAGGGGCAGGGACCTACAATGAGCAGTTCTTT	CASSRGAGTYNEQFF
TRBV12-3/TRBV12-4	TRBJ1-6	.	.	TGTGCCAGCAGTTTAGGGCAGGGAAGAAATAATTCACCCCTCCACTTT	CASSLGQGRNNSPLHF
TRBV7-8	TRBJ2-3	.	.	TGTGCCAGCAGCTTACAGGGGGGAGACAGGGAGACAGATACGCAGTATTTT	CASSLQGGDRETDTQYF
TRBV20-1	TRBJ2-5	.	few	TGCAGTGCCCTAGTGGGGCCCTCCTCCCAAGAGACCCAGTACTTC	CSALVGPSSQETQYF
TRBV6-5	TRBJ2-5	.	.	TGTGCCAGCACCATTGGGTGGGGCCAAGAGACCCAGTACTTC	CASTIGWGQETQYF
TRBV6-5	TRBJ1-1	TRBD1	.	TGTGCCAGCAGTTACGGACAGGTGGACACTGAAGCTTTCTTT	CASSYGQVDTEAFF
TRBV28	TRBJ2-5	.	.	TGTGCCAGCAGTGGGACAAGGGTTGGAGAGACCCAGTACTTC	CASSGTRVGETQYF
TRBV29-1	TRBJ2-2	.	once	TGCAGCGTTACAGGGAGGGCCGGGGAGCTGTTTTTT	CSVTGRAGELFF
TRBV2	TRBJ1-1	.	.	TGTGCCAGCAGGGCGGGGGGCGACACTGAAGCTTTCTTT	CASRAGGDTEAFF
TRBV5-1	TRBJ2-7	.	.	TGCGCCAGCAGCTTCCAGGGAGTCGAGCAGTACTTC	CASSFQGVEQYF
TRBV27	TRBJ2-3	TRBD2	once	TGTGCCAGCAGTGTAGCGGGGGGGGGCTATACGCAGTATTTT	CASSVAGGGYTQYF
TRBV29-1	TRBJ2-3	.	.	TGCAGCGTTGTGCAGGGGGGATCCCGGACAGATACGCAGTATTTT	CSVVQGGSRTDTQYF
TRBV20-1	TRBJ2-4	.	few	TGCAGTGCTAGAGATCTGCGGCTAGTTGTCGGCGTTCAGTACTTC	CSARDLRLVVGVQYF
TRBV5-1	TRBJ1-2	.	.	TGCGCCAGCCGCACGGAGGGGAAGTACTATGGCTACACCTTC	CASRTEGKYYGYTF
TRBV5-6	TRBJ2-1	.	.	TGTGCCAGCAGCTTGGGGACCTCCTCTCGGAATGAGCAGTTCTTC	CASSLGTSSRNEQFF
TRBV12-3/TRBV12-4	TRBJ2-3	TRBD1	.	TGTGCCAGCAGCGTACTCCCCACCGGGACAGGCGCGGATACGCAGTATTTT	CASSVLPTGTGADTQYF
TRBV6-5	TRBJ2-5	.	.	TGTGCCAGCAGCCGTGGACATCCCCAAGAGACCCAGTACTTC	CASSRGHPQETQYF
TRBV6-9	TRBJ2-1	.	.	TGTGCCAGCAGGGCGGGGAGGAGTGAGCAGTTCTTC	CASRAGRSEQFF
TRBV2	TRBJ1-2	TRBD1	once	TGTGCCGGCAGTGAGGGGGACAGGGGCTATGGCTACACCTTC	CAGSEGDRGYGYTF